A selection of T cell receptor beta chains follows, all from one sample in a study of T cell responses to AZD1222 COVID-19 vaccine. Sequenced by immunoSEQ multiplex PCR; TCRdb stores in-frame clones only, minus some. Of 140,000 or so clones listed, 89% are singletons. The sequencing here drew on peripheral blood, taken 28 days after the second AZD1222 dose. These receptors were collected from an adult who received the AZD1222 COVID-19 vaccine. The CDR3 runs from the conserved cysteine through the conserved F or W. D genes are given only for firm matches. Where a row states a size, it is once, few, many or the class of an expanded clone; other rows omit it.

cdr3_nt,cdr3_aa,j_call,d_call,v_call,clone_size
TGTGCCAGCAGCTTAGCGGGGATTAATAACTATGGCTACACCTTC,CASSLAGINNYGYTF,TRBJ1-2,.,TRBV7-8,.
TGTGCCAGCAGTAACCCGGGACGGGCGAACACTGAAGCTTTCTTT,CASSNPGRANTEAFF,TRBJ1-1,.,TRBV6-5,.
TGCAGCGCTGGGGTCGAAGGATTCTATGGCTACACCTTC,CSAGVEGFYGYTF,TRBJ1-2,.,TRBV29-1,.
TGTGCCAGCAGCTCCTACAGGGGGGACAATGAGCAGTTCTTC,CASSSYRGDNEQFF,TRBJ2-1,TRBD1,TRBV11-3,.
TGTGCCAGCAGCTCCCTGTCACTGCAGTACTTC,CASSSLSLQYF,TRBJ2-7,.,TRBV7-2,.
TGTGCCAGCACAGCCGGGAGTGTGGGCACAGATACGCAGTATTTT,CASTAGSVGTDTQYF,TRBJ2-3,.,TRBV3-1/TRBV3-2,.
TGTGCCTGGAGTGTCGGGACGGGACAGCCTCACGAGCAGTACTTC,CAWSVGTGQPHEQYF,TRBJ2-7,TRBD1,TRBV30,.
TGCGCCAGCACTCAGACAGGGGTATGGACCGGGGAGCTGTTTTTT,CASTQTGVWTGELFF,TRBJ2-2,TRBD1,TRBV5-1,.
TGTGCCAGCAGTTTATCGGGCGGTGAGCAGTTCTTC,CASSLSGGEQFF,TRBJ2-1,.,TRBV27,once
TGTGCCATCAGTGAGGGGAATTTAAATCAGCCCCAGCATTTT,CAISEGNLNQPQHF,TRBJ1-5,.,TRBV10-3,many
TGTGCCAGCAGCTATGGTCCCCGAGGGACTGAAGCTTTCTTT,CASSYGPRGTEAFF,TRBJ1-1,.,TRBV6-2/TRBV6-3,.
TGTGCCAGCAGTTTCACCGGGGAGCTGTTTTTT,CASSFTGELFF,TRBJ2-2,.,TRBV6-6,.
TGCAGCGTGAGACAGGGACCAGGGACAGATACGCAGTATTTT,CSVRQGPGTDTQYF,TRBJ2-3,TRBD1,TRBV29-1,.
TGTGCCAGCAGCTCCTACAGGGGGCGCATGGGCGAGCAGTACTTC,CASSSYRGRMGEQYF,TRBJ2-7,TRBD1,TRBV5-4,.